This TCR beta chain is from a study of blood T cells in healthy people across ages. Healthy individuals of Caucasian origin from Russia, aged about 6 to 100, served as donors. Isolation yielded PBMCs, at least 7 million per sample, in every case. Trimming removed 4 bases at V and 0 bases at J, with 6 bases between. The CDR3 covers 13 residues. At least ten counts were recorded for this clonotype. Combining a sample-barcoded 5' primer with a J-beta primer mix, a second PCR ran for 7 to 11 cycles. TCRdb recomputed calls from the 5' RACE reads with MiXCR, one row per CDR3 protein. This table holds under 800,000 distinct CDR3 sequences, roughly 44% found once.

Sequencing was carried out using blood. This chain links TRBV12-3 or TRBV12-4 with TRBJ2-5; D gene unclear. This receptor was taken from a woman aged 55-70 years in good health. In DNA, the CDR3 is TGTGCCAGCAGTTCCCCGTACCAAGAGACCCAGTACTTC. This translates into CASSSPYQETQYF.